Given below is one TCR beta chain in context. Here immunoSEQ multiplex PCR was the method, and the copy in TCRdb shows in-frame clones only, minus some. Of about 160,000 clones in the sample, roughly 94% were seen once. These data come from a study of control samples from healthy donors and cancer patients. CDR1 and CDR2 from the germline V gene are MNHEY and SVGEGT. V gave up 5 bases and J gave up 8 bases, with 15 bases separating them. The CDR3 extends over 13 amino acids. This receptor was taken from a man aged 55 to 70 with colorectal cancer. Sequences were obtained from PBMCs. V and J are TRBV6-2 or TRBV6-3 and TRBJ1-2; D is ambiguous. CDR3 region: CASSRHVQVGYTF. Here the CDR3 DNA reads TGTGCCAGCAGTCGACATGTGCAGGTCGGCTACACCTTC.